Below are 13 T cell receptor beta chains sequenced from a single sample in a study of cytomegalovirus exposure and HLA in healthy donors. A multiplex PCR was run with 60 Vbeta primers and 13 Jbeta primers. TCRdb's table, derived via immunoSEQ multiplex PCR, lists solely in-frame clones and lacks some. The profile covers 80,000 to 90,000 clones, with roughly three quarters appearing a single time and about 2.5% taken by the ten largest. Specimen: PBMCs. These receptor sequences come from a man in his thirties or forties in good health and CMV-seronegative.

This chain links TRBV28 with TRBJ2-5, with 7 bases aligning to TRBD1. The germline gives CDR1 MDHEN, CDR2 SYDVKM. CDR3 length: 14 amino acids. Trimming at V came to 8 bases and at J to 3 bases, leaving 9 bases not matched to a gene. The CDR3 here is CASFEGTEKETQYF. The CDR3 DNA follows: TGTGCCAGCTTTGAGGGGACAGAAAAAGAGACCCAGTACTTC.

The chain recombines TRBV6-1 with TRBJ2-7, with TRBD1 identical over 8 bases. Germline CDR1 and CDR2: MNHNS and SASEGT. With 7 bases clipped from V and 6 bases from J, the junction kept 11 bases outside the gene matches. CDR3 length equals 14 residues. In DNA form, the CDR3 reads TGTGCCAGCACTTTGGACAGGGAATTTGGCGAGCAGTACTTC. Encoded protein: CASTLDREFGEQYF.

This sequence joins TRBV19 and TRBJ1-1, with D perhaps matching TRBD1 (5 bases). V gave up 6 bases and J gave up 4 bases, with 12 bases separating them. From germline, CDR1 is LNHDA and CDR2 SQIVND (reference sequence). This CDR3 spans 13 amino acids. The CDR3 sequence is CASSPQGPTEAFF. CDR3 coding DNA: TGTGCCAGTAGCCCCCAGGGTCCCACTGAAGCTTTCTTT.

The chain has TRBV5-1 and TRBJ1-6; 7 bases are shared with TRBD1. V gave up 10 bases and J gave up 7 bases; unmatched junction bases: 23. The CDR3 consists of 18 residues. The germline V gene has CDR1 SGHRS and CDR2 YFSETQ. CDR3 nucleotides: TGCGCCTCCAAAGAACGCGGTGGGGGCACAGGGGTGAATTCACCCCTCCACTTT. This translates into CASKERGGGTGVNSPLHF.

The rearrangement links TRBV19 to TRBJ2-5; possible D gene TRBD2, 6 bases. Germline lookup yields CDR1 LNHDA and CDR2 SQIVND (reference sequence). Trimming removed 7 bases from V and 3 bases from J, with 12 bases in between. This CDR3 has 13 residues. The CDR3: CASTRDSEETQYF. DNA for the CDR3: TGTGCCAGTACGAGGGACTCAGAAGAGACCCAGTACTTC.

The V and J genes are TRBV27 and TRBJ1-3; D is undetermined. The length of the CDR3 is 16 residues. Germline CDR1 is MNHEY and CDR2 is SMNVEV (reference sequence). V lost 4 bases to trimming and J lost 0 bases, with 13 bases between them. The CDR3 DNA reads as TGTGCCAGCAGTTCCCGAGGAGGACCCTCTGGAAACACCATATATTTT. It translates to CASSSRGGPSGNTIYF.

This chain links TRBV9 with TRBJ2-7, with D possibly being TRBD2 (6 bases). From germline, CDR1 is SGDLS and CDR2 YYNGEE. The CDR3 loop spans 14 amino acids. V lost 2 bases and J lost 2, with 11 bases in between. This CDR3 is CASSVGIAAYEQYF. As DNA, the CDR3 is TGTGCCAGCAGCGTTGGTATAGCGGCCTACGAGCAGTACTTC.

The gene calls are TRBV7-2 and TRBJ1-6, with D possibly being TRBD1 (5 bases). Germline-derived CDR1 and CDR2 are SGHTA and FQGNSA. V was trimmed by 5 bases and J by 14 bases, leaving 13 bases between them. The CDR3 is 12 amino acids. The CDR3 DNA is TGTGCCAGCAGCGCAAATCGGGGGGCCCTCCACTTT. Encoded protein: CASSANRGALHF.

This clone appeared once. The V and J genes are TRBV19 and TRBJ1-6, with D possibly being TRBD1 (6 bases). Germline CDR1 LNHDA, CDR2 SQIVND (reference sequence). The CDR3 is 16 residues long. Trimming pared 5 bases from V and 0 bases from J, leaving 11 bases between. CDR3 in DNA: TGTGCCAGTAGTGGTCCGGACAGCTCCTATAATTCACCCCTCCACTTT. Protein: CASSGPDSSYNSPLHF.

This clone was recorded a few times. The chain carries TRBV5-1 and TRBJ1-2; the D is unclear. Germline V gene sequence: CDR1 SGHRS, CDR2 YFSETQ. V was trimmed by 1 base and J by 2 bases, leaving 6 bases between them. This CDR3 is built from 13 residues. The CDR3 DNA follows: TGCGCCAGCAGCTTGTCCAGAAACTATGGCTACACCTTC. Amino acids: CASSLSRNYGYTF.

The rearrangement joins TRBV18 to TRBJ1-1; D may be TRBD1 (6 bases). V lost 1 base, J lost 0 bases, and 18 bases lay in between. Germline V CDR1 and CDR2: KGHSH, LQKENI. This CDR3 comprises 18 residues. The CDR3: CASSPLERGGNLNTEAFF. Written as DNA, the CDR3 is TGTGCCAGCTCACCACTTGAAAGGGGGGGGAACCTGAACACTGAAGCTTTCTTT.

The gene calls are TRBV9 and TRBJ2-7, with 8 bases fitting TRBD1. V was pared by 4 bases and J by 4 bases, with 13 bases of the junction left unmatched. The CDR3 runs 16 residues. CDR1 SGDLS and CDR2 YYNGEE come from the germline V gene. In nucleotides, the CDR3 is TGTGCCAGCAGCCTACAAGCACAGGGGGTCGGGTACGAGCAGTACTTC. Protein product: CASSLQAQGVGYEQYF.

The CDR3 spells CASSESRGIQETQYF. The DNA for the CDR3 is TGTGCCAGCAGTGAATCCCGAGGGATCCAAGAGACCCAGTACTTC. This rearrangement joins TRBV25-1 to TRBJ2-5; TRBD2 might be the D (5 bases). Deletions cut 1 base from V and 1 base from J, with 10 bases between. Germline values: CDR1 MGHDK, CDR2 SYGVNS. This CDR3 has 15 residues.